A single T cell receptor beta chain is shown here with its context. The germline gives CDR1 MDHEN, CDR2 SYDVKM. V lost 6 bases, J lost 0 bases, and 11 bases lay in between. This CDR3 has 14 residues. The sample is drawn from a study of blood T cell repertoires in COVID-19. The wider study: COVID-19 samples collected from the United States, Italy and Spain covered acute and convalescent phases. T cells, B-cell-depleted T cells, or PBMCs supplied cDNA or gDNA.

The repertoire was sequenced with immunoSEQ multiplex PCR; TCRdb's copy has only in-frame clones and lacks some. Of roughly 100,000 clones in the sample, almost 80% were seen once. Material for sequencing was peripheral blood. This chain joins TRBV28 and TRBJ1-1; D unclear. This receptor was obtained from a man aged 60 to 75 with active or convalescent COVID-19. The CDR3 nucleotides are TGTGCCAGCAGGCCCTCCACTATGAACACTGAAGCTTTCTTT. It encodes CASRPSTMNTEAFF.